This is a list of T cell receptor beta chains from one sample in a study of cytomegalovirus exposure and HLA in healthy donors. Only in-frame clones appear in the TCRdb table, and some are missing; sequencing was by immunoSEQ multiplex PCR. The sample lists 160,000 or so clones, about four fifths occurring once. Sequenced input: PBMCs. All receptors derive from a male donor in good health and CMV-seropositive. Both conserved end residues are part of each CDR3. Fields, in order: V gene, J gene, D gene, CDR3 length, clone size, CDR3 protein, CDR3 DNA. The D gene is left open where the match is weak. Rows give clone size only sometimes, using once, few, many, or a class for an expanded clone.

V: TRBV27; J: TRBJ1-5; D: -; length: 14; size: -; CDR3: CASSLSGGNQPQHF; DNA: TGTGCCAGCAGTTTATCTGGCGGAAATCAGCCCCAGCATTTT
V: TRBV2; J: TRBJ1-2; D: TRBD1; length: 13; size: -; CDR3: CAIRGQLGAGYTF; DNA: TGTGCCATCCGGGGACAGCTCGGGGCTGGCTACACCTTC
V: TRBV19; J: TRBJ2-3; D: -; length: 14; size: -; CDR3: CASSIGGGVDTQYF; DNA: TGTGCCAGTAGTATCGGCGGAGGGGTAGATACGCAGTATTTT
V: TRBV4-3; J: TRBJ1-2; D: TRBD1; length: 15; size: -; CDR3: CASSLTDRFNYGYTF; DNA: TGCGCCAGCAGCCTTACGGACAGGTTTAACTATGGCTACACCTTC
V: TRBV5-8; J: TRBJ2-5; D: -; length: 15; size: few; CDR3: CASSRGGARSETQYF; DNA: TGTGCCAGCAGCCGAGGAGGGGCCCGGTCCGAGACCCAGTACTTC
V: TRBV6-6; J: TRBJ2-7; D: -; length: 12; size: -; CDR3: CASQSGKREQYF; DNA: TGTGCCAGCCAGTCGGGGAAGCGCGAGCAGTACTTC
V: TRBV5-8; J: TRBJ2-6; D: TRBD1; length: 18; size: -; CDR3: CASSPLTGAISGANVLTF; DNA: TGTGCCAGCAGCCCTCTGACAGGGGCGATATCTGGGGCCAACGTCCTGACTTTC
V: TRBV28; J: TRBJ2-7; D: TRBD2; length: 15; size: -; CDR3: CASSPVIAGPYEQYF; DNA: TGTGCCAGCAGTCCGGTGATAGCGGGGCCGTACGAGCAGTACTTC
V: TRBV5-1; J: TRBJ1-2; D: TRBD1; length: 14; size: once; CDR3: CASSLYGQDYGYTF; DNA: TGCGCCAGCAGCTTGTATGGACAGGACTATGGCTACACCTTC
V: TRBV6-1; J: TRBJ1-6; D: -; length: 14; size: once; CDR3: CASSEWGRNSPLHF; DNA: TGTGCCAGCAGTGAGTGGGGGCGTAATTCACCCCTCCACTTT
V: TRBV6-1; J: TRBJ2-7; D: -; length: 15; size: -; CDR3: CASSEARDRTYEQYF; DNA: TGTGCCAGCAGTGAAGCGCGGGACAGAACCTACGAGCAGTACTTC
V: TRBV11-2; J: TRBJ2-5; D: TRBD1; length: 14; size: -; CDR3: CASGRGTDQETQYF; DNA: TGTGCCAGCGGCAGAGGGACAGATCAAGAGACCCAGTACTTC
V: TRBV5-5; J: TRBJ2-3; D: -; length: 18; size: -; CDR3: CASSLAQIGRAVADTQYF; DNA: TGTGCCAGCAGCCTTGCCCAGATTGGGCGAGCTGTCGCAGATACGCAGTATTTT
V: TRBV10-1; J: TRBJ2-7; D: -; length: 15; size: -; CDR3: CASSNGGLGKDEQYF; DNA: TGCGCCAGCAGTAACGGGGGATTAGGGAAGGACGAGCAGTACTTC
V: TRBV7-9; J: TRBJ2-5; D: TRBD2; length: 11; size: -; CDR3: CAGLASETQYF; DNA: TGTGCCGGACTAGCGTCAGAGACCCAGTACTTC
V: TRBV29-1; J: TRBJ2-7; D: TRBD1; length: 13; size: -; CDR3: CSVTGTGVYEQYF; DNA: TGCAGCGTAACCGGGACAGGGGTTTACGAGCAGTACTTC
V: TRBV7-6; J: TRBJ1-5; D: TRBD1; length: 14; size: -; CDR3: CASSSGQGLQPQHF; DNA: TGTGCCAGCAGCTCTGGACAGGGACTTCAGCCCCAGCATTTT
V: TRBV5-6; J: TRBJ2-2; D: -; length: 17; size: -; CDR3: CASSLLGTGVLSGELFF; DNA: TGTGCCAGCAGCTTATTAGGTACCGGGGTTTTGTCCGGGGAGCTGTTTTTT
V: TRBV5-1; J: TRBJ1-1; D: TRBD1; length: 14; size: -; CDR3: CASSLGDRVGEAFF; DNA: TGCGCCAGCAGCTTGGGGGACAGGGTGGGAGAGGCTTTCTTT
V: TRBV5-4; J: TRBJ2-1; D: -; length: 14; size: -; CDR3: CASWSRSSYNEQFF; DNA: TGTGCCAGCTGGAGCCGGAGCTCCTACAATGAGCAGTTCTTC
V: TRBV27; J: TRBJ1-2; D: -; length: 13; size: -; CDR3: CASSLSGTTGYTF; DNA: TGTGCCAGCAGTTTATCCGGGACAACTGGCTACACCTTC
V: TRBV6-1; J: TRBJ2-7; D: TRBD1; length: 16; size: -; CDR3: CASSGGQGVRRHEQYF; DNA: TGTGCCAGCAGTGGTGGACAGGGTGTTAGGCGGCACGAGCAGTACTTC
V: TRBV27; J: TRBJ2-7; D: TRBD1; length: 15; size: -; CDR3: CASSLAQGGAYEQYF; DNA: TGTGCCAGCAGTTTGGCACAGGGGGGAGCCTACGAGCAGTACTTC
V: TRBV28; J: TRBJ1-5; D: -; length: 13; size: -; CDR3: CASGMQGPKPQHF; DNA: TGTGCCAGCGGGATGCAGGGCCCCAAGCCCCAGCATTTT
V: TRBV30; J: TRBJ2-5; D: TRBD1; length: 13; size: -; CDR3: CACWDRGQETQYF; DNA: TGTGCCTGTTGGGACAGGGGGCAAGAGACCCAGTACTTC
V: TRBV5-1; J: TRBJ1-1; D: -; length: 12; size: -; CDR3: CASLKEGTEAFF; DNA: TGCGCCAGCCTCAAGGAGGGCACTGAAGCTTTCTTT
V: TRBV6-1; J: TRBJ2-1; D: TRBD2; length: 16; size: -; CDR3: CASSEGLAGGWDEQFF; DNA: TGTGCCAGCAGTGAAGGGCTAGCGGGAGGGTGGGATGAGCAGTTCTTC
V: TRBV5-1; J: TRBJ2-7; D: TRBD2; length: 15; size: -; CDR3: CASSLGLAGLGEQYF; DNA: TGCGCCAGCAGCTTGGGGCTAGCGGGGCTCGGGGAGCAGTACTTC
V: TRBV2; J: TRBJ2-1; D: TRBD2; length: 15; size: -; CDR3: CASSAGSGTGDEQFF; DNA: TGTGCCAGCAGTGCGGGGAGCGGGACGGGTGATGAGCAGTTCTTC
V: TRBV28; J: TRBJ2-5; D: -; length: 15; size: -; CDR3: CASSLAGRIRETQYF; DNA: TGTGCCAGCAGTTTGGCGGGGAGGATACGGGAGACCCAGTACTTC
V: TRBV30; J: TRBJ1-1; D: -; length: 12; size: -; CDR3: CAWSAGNGEAFF; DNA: TGTGCCTGGAGTGCGGGAAACGGTGAAGCTTTCTTT
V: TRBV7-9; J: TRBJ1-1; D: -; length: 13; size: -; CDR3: CASSSRRDTEAFF; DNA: TGTGCCAGCAGCTCTAGACGGGACACTGAAGCTTTCTTT
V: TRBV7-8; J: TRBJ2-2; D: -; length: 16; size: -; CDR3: CACRGGGAANTGELFF; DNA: TGTGCCTGCCGAGGGGGAGGGGCGGCTAACACCGGGGAGCTGTTTTTT
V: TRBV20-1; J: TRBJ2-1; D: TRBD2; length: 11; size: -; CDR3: CSARGLAEQFF; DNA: TGCAGTGCTAGGGGACTAGCTGAGCAGTTCTTC
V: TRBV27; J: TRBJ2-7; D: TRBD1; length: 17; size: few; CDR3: CASSFLGTGSRSREQYF; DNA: TGTGCCAGCAGTTTCCTCGGGACAGGGAGCCGGTCGAGGGAGCAGTACTTC
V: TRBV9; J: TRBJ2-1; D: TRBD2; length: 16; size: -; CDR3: CASSVEASGKYNEQFF; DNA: TGTGCCAGCAGCGTAGAGGCTAGCGGGAAGTACAATGAGCAGTTCTTC
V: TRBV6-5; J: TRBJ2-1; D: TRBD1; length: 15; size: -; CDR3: CASRSGTGVINEQFF; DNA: TGTGCCAGCAGATCCGGGACAGGGGTCATCAATGAGCAGTTCTTC
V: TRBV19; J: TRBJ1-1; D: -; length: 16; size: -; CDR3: CASSAPHRVKGTEAFF; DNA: TGTGCCAGTAGTGCCCCCCACAGGGTTAAGGGCACTGAAGCTTTCTTT
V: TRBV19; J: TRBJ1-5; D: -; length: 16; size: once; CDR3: CASSAFSVEGNQPQHF; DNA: TGTGCCAGTAGTGCCTTCTCGGTTGAGGGCAATCAGCCCCAGCATTTT
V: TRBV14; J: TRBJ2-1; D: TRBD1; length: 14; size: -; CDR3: CASSQVRDRGPEFF; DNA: TGTGCCAGCAGCCAAGTTAGGGACAGGGGGCCGGAGTTCTTC
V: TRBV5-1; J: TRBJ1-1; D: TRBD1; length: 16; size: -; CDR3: CASSSDRARPNTEAFF; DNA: TGCGCCAGCAGCTCGGACAGGGCCCGTCCGAACACTGAAGCTTTCTTT
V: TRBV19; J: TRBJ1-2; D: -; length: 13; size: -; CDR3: CASKYTASYGYTF; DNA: TGTGCCAGTAAATACACAGCAAGTTATGGCTACACCTTC
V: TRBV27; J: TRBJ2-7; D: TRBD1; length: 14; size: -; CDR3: CASSPRQGSYEQYF; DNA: TGTGCCAGCAGTCCCCGACAGGGATCCTACGAGCAGTACTTC
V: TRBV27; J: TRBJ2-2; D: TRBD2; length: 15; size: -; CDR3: CASSLSGRSTGELFF; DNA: TGTGCCAGCAGTTTGAGCGGGAGGAGCACCGGGGAGCTGTTTTTT
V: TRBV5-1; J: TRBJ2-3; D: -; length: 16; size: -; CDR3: CASNPRSIPGPDTQYF; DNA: TGCGCCAGCAACCCCAGGTCCATTCCAGGCCCAGATACGCAGTATTTT
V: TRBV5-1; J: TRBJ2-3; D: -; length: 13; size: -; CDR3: CASSLSSTDTQYF; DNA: TGCGCCAGCTCACTCTCTAGCACAGATACGCAGTATTTT
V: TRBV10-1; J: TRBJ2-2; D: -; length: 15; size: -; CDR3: CASSGALSDTGELFF; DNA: TGCGCCAGCAGTGGGGCGCTATCGGACACCGGGGAGCTGTTTTTT
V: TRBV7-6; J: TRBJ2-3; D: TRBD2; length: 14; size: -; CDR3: CASSLGSGADTQYF; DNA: TGTGCCAGCAGCTTAGGTAGCGGGGCAGATACGCAGTATTTT